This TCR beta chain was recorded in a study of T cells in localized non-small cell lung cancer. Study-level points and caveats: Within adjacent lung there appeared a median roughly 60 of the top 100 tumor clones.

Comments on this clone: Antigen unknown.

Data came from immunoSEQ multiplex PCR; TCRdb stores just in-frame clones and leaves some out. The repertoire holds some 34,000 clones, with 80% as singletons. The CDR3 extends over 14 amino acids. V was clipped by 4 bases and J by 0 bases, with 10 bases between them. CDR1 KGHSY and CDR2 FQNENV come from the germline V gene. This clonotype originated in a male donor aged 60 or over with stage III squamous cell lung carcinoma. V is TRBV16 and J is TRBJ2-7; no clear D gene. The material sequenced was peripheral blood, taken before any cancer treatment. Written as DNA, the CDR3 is TGTGCCAGCAGCCTAATGACCGACTCCTACGAGCAGTACTTC. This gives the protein CASSLMTDSYEQYF. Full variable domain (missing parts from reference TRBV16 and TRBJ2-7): GEEVAQTPKHLVRGEGQKAKLYCAPIKGHSYVFWYQQVLKNEFKFLISFQNENVFDETGMPKERFSAKCLPNSPCSLEIQATKLEDSAVYFCASSLMTDSYEQYFGPGTRLTVT.